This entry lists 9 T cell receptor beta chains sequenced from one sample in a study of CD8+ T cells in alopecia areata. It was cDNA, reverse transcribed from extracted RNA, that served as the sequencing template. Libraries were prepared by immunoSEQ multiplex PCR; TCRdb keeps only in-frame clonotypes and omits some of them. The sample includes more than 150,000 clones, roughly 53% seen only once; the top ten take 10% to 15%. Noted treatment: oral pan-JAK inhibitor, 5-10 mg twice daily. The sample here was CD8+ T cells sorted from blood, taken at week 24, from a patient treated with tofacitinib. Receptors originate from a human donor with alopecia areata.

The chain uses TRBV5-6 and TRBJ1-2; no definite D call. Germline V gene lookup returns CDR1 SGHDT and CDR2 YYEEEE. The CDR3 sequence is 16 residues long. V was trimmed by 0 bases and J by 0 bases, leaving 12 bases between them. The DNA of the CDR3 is TGTGCCAGCAGCTTGGATTATAGGCAGGCTAACTATGGCTACACCTTC. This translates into CASSLDYRQANYGYTF.

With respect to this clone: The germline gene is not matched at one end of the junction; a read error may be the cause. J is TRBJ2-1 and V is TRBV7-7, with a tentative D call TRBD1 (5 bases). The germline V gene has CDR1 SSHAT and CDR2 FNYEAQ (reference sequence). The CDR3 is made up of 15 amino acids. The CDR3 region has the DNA TGTGCTAGCAGCTCAGGGTCAACAGGCTACAATGAGCAGTTCTTC. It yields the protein CASSSGSTGYNEQFF.

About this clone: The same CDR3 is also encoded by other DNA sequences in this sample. This chain's CDR3 is CASYSGANVLTF. As DNA, the CDR3 is TGTGCCAGCTACTCTGGGGCCAACGTCCTGACTTTC. The gene calls are TRBV6-5 and TRBJ2-6; unclear D gene. Germline CDR1 and CDR2: MNHEY and SVGAGI. The V end lost 8 bases, the J end lost 0 bases, and 2 bases lay between the germline ends. CDR3 length: 12 residues.

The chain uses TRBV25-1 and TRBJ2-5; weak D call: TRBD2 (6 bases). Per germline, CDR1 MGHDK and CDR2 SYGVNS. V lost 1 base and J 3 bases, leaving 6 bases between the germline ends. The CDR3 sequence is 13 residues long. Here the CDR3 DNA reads TGTGCCAGCAGTGAATCGGGGGAAGAGACCCAGTACTTC. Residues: CASSESGEETQYF.

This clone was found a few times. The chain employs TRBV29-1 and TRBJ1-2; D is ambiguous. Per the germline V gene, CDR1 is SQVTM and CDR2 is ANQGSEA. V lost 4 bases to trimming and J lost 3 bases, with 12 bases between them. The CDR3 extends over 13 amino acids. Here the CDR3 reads CSVVAGTDYGYTF. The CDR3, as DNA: TGCAGCGTTGTCGCAGGCACGGACTATGGCTACACCTTC. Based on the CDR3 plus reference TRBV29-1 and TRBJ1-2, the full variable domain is SAVISQKPSRDICQRGTSLTIQCQVDSQVTMMFWYRQQPGQSLTLIATANQGSEATYESGFVIDKFPISRPNLTFSTLTVSNMSPEDSSIYLCSVVAGTDYGYTFGSGTRLTVV.

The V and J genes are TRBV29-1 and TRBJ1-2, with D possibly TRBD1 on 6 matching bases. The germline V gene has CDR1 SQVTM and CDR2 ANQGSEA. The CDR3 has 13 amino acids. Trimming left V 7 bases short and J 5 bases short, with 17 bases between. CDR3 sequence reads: CSAQQRTDYGYTF. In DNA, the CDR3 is TGCAGCGCTCAACAAAGGACAGATTATGGCTACACCTTC.

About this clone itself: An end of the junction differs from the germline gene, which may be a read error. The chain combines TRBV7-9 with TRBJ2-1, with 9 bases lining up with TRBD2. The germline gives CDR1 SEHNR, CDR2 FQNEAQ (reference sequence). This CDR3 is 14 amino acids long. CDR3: CASSEGGTSPPTVF. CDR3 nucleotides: TGTGCCAGCAGCGAGGGTGGGACTAGCCCTCCCACGGTCTTC.

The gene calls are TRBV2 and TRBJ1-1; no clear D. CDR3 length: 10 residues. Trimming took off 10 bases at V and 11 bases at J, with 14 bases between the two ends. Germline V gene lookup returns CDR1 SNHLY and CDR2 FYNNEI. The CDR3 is CATSVKGAFF. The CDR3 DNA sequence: TGTGCCACCAGCGTCAAAGGCGCTTTCTTT.

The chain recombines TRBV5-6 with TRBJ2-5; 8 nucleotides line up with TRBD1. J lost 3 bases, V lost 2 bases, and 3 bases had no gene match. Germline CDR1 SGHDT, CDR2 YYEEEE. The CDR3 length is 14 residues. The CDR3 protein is CASSFPTGEETQYF. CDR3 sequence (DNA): TGTGCCAGCAGCTTTCCGACAGGGGAAGAGACCCAGTACTTC.